This T cell receptor beta chain was sequenced in a study of graft-versus-host responses after intestinal transplantation. Study overall: Transplant recipients had multivisceral, liver-intestinal, or isolated intestinal grafts. Study-level findings and limits: When patients had graft-donor T cell macrochimerism, their allografts held high graft-versus-host to host-versus-graft clonal ratios. The authors found GvH clones in recipient marrow, some appearing first in ileum or blood.

With regard to this clone: The target antigen is unknown.

TCRdb keeps only in-frame clones here, not all; method: immunoSEQ multiplex PCR. The table has approximately 70,000 clones, 80% to 95% seen once. Trimming took off 1 base at V and 2 bases at J, with 16 bases between the two ends. The CDR3 loop spans 18 amino acids. Looked up from germline, CDR1 is SGHRS and CDR2 is YFSETQ. The sample was bone marrow, taken nearly 750 days after intestinal transplantation. The V and J genes are TRBV5-1 and TRBJ2-6, with D perhaps matching TRBD1 (6 bases). This clonotype was obtained from a human patient who received an intestinal transplant, so some T cells may come from the graft donor. CDR3 in amino acids: CASSLWGVGGAGANVLTF. Written as DNA, the CDR3 is TGCGCCAGCAGCTTGTGGGGTGTTGGGGGCGCTGGGGCCAACGTCCTGACTTTC. Supplemented by reference TRBV5-1 and TRBJ2-6, the full variable domain reads KAGVTQTPRYLIKTRGQQVTLSCSPISGHRSVSWYQQTPGQGLQFLFEYFSETQRNKGNFPGRFSGRQFSNSRSEMNVSTLELGDSALYLCASSLWGVGGAGANVLTFGAGSRLTVL.